The 14 T cell receptor beta chains below all came from one sample that was sequenced in a study of early T cells in non-severe SARS-CoV-2 infection (dated by TCRdb to about 2021). Receptor amplification or capture employed 5' RACE. Sequencing relied on a NextSeq 500. The public reads were reprocessed in TCRdb via fastp at Q25 and MiXCR, keeping in-frame beta chains. CDR3 protein duplicates are merged, each entry listing the most common genes and DNA. In this sample the table shows about 66,000 distinct CDR3 sequences, about 13% of which occur a single time. The biggest ten clones account for 8% to 10% of the sample. Specimen: whole blood. These receptors were taken from an adult who was a healthcare worker with PCR-confirmed SARS-CoV-2 infection or an uninfected control (not recorded which).

The chain has TRBV9 and TRBJ2-1; a possible D gene is TRBD2 (6 bases). V lost 4 bases to trimming and J lost 0 bases, with 11 bases between them. The CDR3 spans 15 residues. Germline CDR1 SGDLS, CDR2 YYNGEE. The CDR3 region has the DNA TGTGCCAGCAGCAGTGGACTATTCTCCTACAATGAGCAGTTCTTC. Residues: CASSSGLFSYNEQFF.

The rearrangement uses TRBV7-2 and TRBJ2-1; 11 bases agree with TRBD2. The CDR3 loop spans 17 amino acids. Trimming cost V 5 bases and J 6 bases; bases outside gene matches: 12. Germline V gives CDR1 SGHTA, CDR2 FQGNSA. The CDR3 spells CASSQLAGAPSVNEQFF. The CDR3 DNA reads as TGTGCCAGCAGCCAACTAGCGGGAGCCCCAAGTGTCAATGAGCAGTTCTTC.

Many counts were recorded for this clonotype. The rearrangement uses TRBV27 and TRBJ2-3; 7 bases fit TRBD2. J gave up 3 bases and V 3 bases, and 6 bases lay outside the gene matches. The CDR3 is 15 residues long. Germline CDR1 MNHEY, CDR2 SMNVEV (reference sequence). The CDR3 reads CASSFGGGRTDTQYF. As DNA, the CDR3 is TGTGCCAGCAGTTTTGGGGGAGGGCGTACAGATACGCAGTATTTT.

The V call is TRBV28, the J call TRBJ2-3; possibly TRBD2 for D (6 bases). The CDR3 contains 15 residues. CDR1 is MDHEN, CDR2 SYDVKM, per germline. Trimming left V 3 bases short and J 5 bases short, with 15 bases between. The CDR3 DNA reads as TGTGCCAGCAGTTTTGTCGGGAGTGCGGTAGATACGCAGTATTTT. The encoded protein is CASSFVGSAVDTQYF.

This clonotype has only a few counts. The V and J genes are TRBV19 and TRBJ2-1, with 14 bases aligning to TRBD2. Germline CDR1 LNHDA, CDR2 SQIVND (reference sequence). The CDR3 has 16 residues. V trimming: 3 bases; J trimming: 8 bases; junction bases outside the gene matches: 6. The CDR3 is CASSIRLAGGADEQFF. The CDR3 coding sequence is TGTGCCAGTAGTATCAGACTAGCGGGAGGGGCCGATGAGCAGTTCTTC. Combining the CDR3 with reference TRBV19 and TRBJ2-1 gives the whole variable domain DGGITQSPKYLFRKEGQNVTLSCEQNLNHDAMYWYRQDPGQGLRLIYYSQIVNDFQKGDIAEGYSVSREKKESFPLTVTSAQKNPTAFYLCASSIRLAGGADEQFFGPGTRLTVL.

The J gene is TRBJ1-2, the V gene TRBV5-1; 7 nucleotides align to TRBD1. With V trimmed by 1 base and J by 4 bases, 1 base remained unmatched. CDR3 length equals 13 residues. In germline, CDR1 is SGHRS, CDR2 YFSETQ. The CDR3 region has the DNA TGCGCCAGCAGCTTGACAGGGGCCTATGGCTACACCTTC. The encoded protein is CASSLTGAYGYTF.

The V gene is TRBV27, the J gene TRBJ1-2; no clear D gene. Trimming shortened V by 5 bases and J by 2 bases, and 12 bases separated the two germline ends. The CDR3 totals 14 residues. CDR1 and CDR2 from the germline V gene are MNHEY and SMNVEV (reference sequence). CDR3 DNA sequence: TGTGCCAGCAGTCCCCGAGTGGGGAACTATGGCTACACCTTC. Translation gives CASSPRVGNYGYTF.

This clonotype was seen many times. The J gene is TRBJ2-5, the V gene TRBV24-1; tentative D call: TRBD2 (6 bases). The CDR3 is 14 residues long. V lost 5 bases and J lost 4, with 13 bases in between. CDR1 and CDR2 (germline): KGHDR, SFDVKD. CDR3 sequence reads: CATSAPGDPETQYF. In nucleotides, the CDR3 is TGTGCCACCAGTGCCCCGGGAGATCCAGAGACCCAGTACTTC.

This clonotype was picked up many times. V is TRBV6-6 and J is TRBJ2-4; a possible D gene is TRBD2 (5 bases). The CDR3 is 13 residues long. Germline V gene data show CDR1 as MNHNY and CDR2 as SVGAGI (reference sequence). V was clipped by 6 bases and J by 3 bases, with 9 bases between them. Here the CDR3 reads CASRPGIKNIQYF. CDR3 DNA sequence: TGTGCCAGCAGACCGGGGATCAAAAACATTCAGTACTTC.

This clonotype has just a few counts. V gene TRBV7-8 combines with J gene TRBJ1-3; D remains ambiguous. Germline loops: CDR1 SGHVS, CDR2 FQNEAQ. The germline V and J ends were trimmed by 0 bases and 4 bases, with 1 base remaining between them. This CDR3 is built from 12 residues. In DNA form, the CDR3 reads TGTGCCAGCAGCTTAGCAGGAAACACCATATATTTT. Protein: CASSLAGNTIYF.

Regarding this clonotype: An end of the junction differs from the germline gene, which may be a read error. The V and J genes are TRBV6-1 and TRBJ2-1, with 9 bases lining up with TRBD2. Germline V gene data show CDR1 as MNHNS and CDR2 as SASEGT. The CDR3 is made up of 16 amino acids. Here the CDR3 DNA reads TGTGCCAGCAGCCCTCAGGATAGCGGGAGATCGCATGAGCAGATCTTC. Its translation: CASSPQDSGRSHEQIF.

There are a few counts of this clonotype. The chain couples TRBV6-1 to TRBJ2-7; 8 nucleotides line up with TRBD2. This CDR3 has 15 amino acids. Germline lookup yields CDR1 MNHNS and CDR2 SASEGT. Trimming cost V 6 bases and J 0 bases; bases outside gene matches: 7. DNA for the CDR3: TGTGCCAGCAGCAGTCTAGCGGGTGCCTCCTACGAGCAGTACTTC. It is translated as CASSSLAGASYEQYF.

The chain is built from TRBV30 and TRBJ2-3; D gene ambiguous. This CDR3 spans 15 amino acids. V was cut by 0 bases and J by 0 bases, with 10 bases left in between. The germline V gene has CDR1 GTSNPN and CDR2 SVGIG (reference sequence). CDR3 bases: TGTGCCTGGAGTGTCCTGCAGTTTAGCACAGATACGCAGTATTTT. It encodes CAWSVLQFSTDTQYF. Drawing the rest from reference TRBV30 and TRBJ2-3, the complete variable domain is SQTIHQWPATLVQPVGSPLSLECTVEGTSNPNLYWYRQAAGRGLQLLFYSVGIGQISSEVPQNLSASRPQDRQFILSSKKLLLSDSGFYLCAWSVLQFSTDTQYFGPGTRLTVL.

This clonotype was seen many times. The CDR3: CTLAGSTYEQYF. In nucleotides, the CDR3 is TGCACCCTTGCAGGCAGTACCTACGAGCAGTACTTC. The chain employs TRBV29-1 and TRBJ2-7; D remains unclear. This CDR3 has 12 amino acids. Germline CDR1 is SQVTM and CDR2 is ANQGSEA.